This TCR beta chain was observed in a study of cytomegalovirus exposure and HLA in healthy donors. Study results and caveats: In a later analysis, at a false discovery rate of 0.05, roughly 17,000 TCR beta sequences matched HLA alleles. The listing of 150 to 200 TCR beta chains classed them as cytomegalovirus-associated. Later, an analysis showed that TCR beta chains associated with HLA were more clonally expanded than others that were equally common. The classifier was said to identify cytomegalovirus status with high specificity and sensitivity.

Concerning this clone itself: The target antigen is unknown.

CDR1 and CDR2 from the germline V gene are LNHNV and YYDKDF (reference sequence). V was shortened by 6 bases and J by 5 bases, with 4 bases between the two germline ends. The CDR3 length is 11 residues. The PCR ran on 60 Vbeta and 13 Jbeta primers. This table comes from immunoSEQ multiplex PCR, and its TCRdb copy is limited to in-frame clones, with some not included. Its listing shows around 140,000 clones. The TCR sequence derives from a male donor in good health and CMV-seronegative. The chain recombines TRBV15 with TRBJ2-2; no clear D. The specimen sequenced was PBMCs. In DNA form, the CDR3 reads TGTGCCACCAGGGAGACCGGGGAGCTGTTTTTT. Amino acid sequence: CATRETGELFF.